A selection of T cell receptor beta chains follows, all from one sample in a study of blood T cell repertoires in COVID-19. Only in-frame clones appear in the TCRdb table, and some are missing; sequencing was by immunoSEQ multiplex PCR. This table holds about 58,000 clones, 70% to 90% found once. Sequenced: peripheral blood. The receptor set was obtained from a woman aged 60-70 years with active COVID-19. The CDR3 runs from the conserved cysteine through the conserved F or W. The D gene is left open where the match is weak. Size is stated for part of the rows, as once, few or many counts, or as a class when the clone is expanded.

cdr3_length	v_call	d_call	clone_size	j_call	cdr3_nt	cdr3_aa
12	TRBV30	-	-	TRBJ2-1	TGTGCCTGGAGTGCCACTGTCATAGAGCAGTTCTTC	CAWSATVIEQFF
15	TRBV9	TRBD2	-	TRBJ2-1	TGTGCCAGCAGCGTGTTGAGCGGGGGATCGGATGAGCAGTTCTTC	CASSVLSGGSDEQFF
13	TRBV6-6	-	-	TRBJ2-2	TGTGCCAGCAACGTAGTTAACACCGGGGAGCTGTTTTTT	CASNVVNTGELFF
13	TRBV19	-	-	TRBJ1-1	TGTGCCAGTGGGGAGACGGGGAGGGCTGAAGCTTTCTTT	CASGETGRAEAFF
15	TRBV19	-	-	TRBJ2-3	TGTGCCAGTAGTATTGGCGGGGTTAGCACAGATACGCAGTATTTT	CASSIGGVSTDTQYF
15	TRBV11-3	TRBD1	-	TRBJ2-7	TGTGCCAGCAGCTTGGGGACAGGGTCTTCCTACGAGCAGTACTTC	CASSLGTGSSYEQYF
17	TRBV24-1	-	-	TRBJ1-3	TGTGCCACCAGGGTCCGGGGGGGGGTTAGCTCTGGAAACACCATATATTTT	CATRVRGGVSSGNTIYF
13	TRBV6-2/TRBV6-3	-	-	TRBJ1-2	TGTGCCAGCAGTTACACCAGACTGAGGGGCTACACCTTC	CASSYTRLRGYTF
15	TRBV11-3	-	-	TRBJ2-5	TGTGCCAGCAGCTTGCCGGCGGGGGCCCAAGAGACCCAGTACTTC	CASSLPAGAQETQYF
14	TRBV6-5	-	-	TRBJ1-2	TGTGCCAGCAGTTACTCGGGGGGGAACTATGGCTACACCTTC	CASSYSGGNYGYTF
15	TRBV6-5	TRBD1	few	TRBJ2-7	TGTGCCAGCTCCCTAGGGACAGGGGGTTTCTACGAGCAGTACTTC	CASSLGTGGFYEQYF